The sequence of this T cell receptor beta chain was determined in a study of blood T cell repertoires in COVID-19. The overall study: Italy, Spain and the United States were the sources of the convalescent and acute COVID-19 samples. The cDNA or gDNA used as material had been derived from T cells, B-cell-depleted T cells, or PBMCs.

Per the authors' pipeline: The assay estimated nucleated cells by amplifying reference gene primers. Profiled with immunoSEQ multiplex PCR; TCRdb holds only in-frame clones, not every one. V and J calls and clone size are as listed in that table; D and trimming were resolved from the DNA. Of 55,000 to 80,000 clones listed, about four fifths are singletons. The receptor was isolated from a middle-aged man with active COVID-19. Sequenced sample: peripheral blood.

CDR3 nucleotide sequence: TGTGCCAGCAGCCAAGCCGTAGGGGGAAGTGGAAACACCATATATTTT. As protein: CASSQAVGGSGNTIYF. The gene calls are TRBV3-1 (or the pseudogene TRBV3-2) and TRBJ1-3, with a possible D match to TRBD1 (6 bases). Between the trimmed V and J ends, which lost 1 base and 3 bases, there was a span of 13 bases. Germline CDR1 is LGHDT and CDR2 is YNNKEL (reference sequence). The CDR3 has 16 residues.